These 16 T cell receptor beta chains came from one sample sequenced in a study of human T cells and chemical hapten exposure. TCRdb independently ran MiXCR on the RACE reads; one entry per CDR3 protein. The table shows 190,000 or so distinct CDR3 sequences, with approximately 31% occurring only once. Time point given: pre-sensitization, week 0. Treatment defined: therapeutic diphenylcyclopropenone sensitization with weekly scalp DPC. The source was whole blood, collected in connection with sensitization to the hapten diphenylcyclopropenone (DPC). Receptor source: a woman aged 25-40 years with alopecia areata. Some clones in this sample may be carry-over from other donors' samples.

The chain links TRBV9 to TRBJ2-3; no clear D. Germline assignment: CDR1 SGDLS and CDR2 YYNGEE. The CDR3 has 13 residues. Trimming shortened V by 0 bases and J by 2 bases, and 4 bases separated the two germline ends. The CDR3 region is CASSVVDTDTQYF. As DNA, the CDR3 is TGTGCCAGCAGCGTAGTCGACACAGATACGCAGTATTTT.

V usage is TRBV5-1 and J usage is TRBJ2-1, with TRBD2 as a possible D gene (5 bases). The CDR3 runs 15 residues. The V end lost 0 bases, the J end lost 2 bases, and 9 bases lay between the germline ends. Germline V CDR1 and CDR2: SGHRS, YFSETQ. This CDR3 is CASSLERTTYNEQFF. The CDR3 nucleotides read TGCGCCAGCAGCTTGGAGCGGACCACCTACAATGAGCAGTTCTTC.

A few counts support this clonotype. The chain employs TRBV29-1 and TRBJ2-7; weak D call: TRBD1 (5 bases). With 4 bases removed from V and 6 bases from J, the gap between germline ends came to 16 bases. Germline loops: CDR1 SQVTM, CDR2 ANQGSEA. The CDR3 has 13 residues. The DNA of the CDR3 is TGCAGCGTTGTTCCTCCAGGGCTAGGCGAGCAGTACTTC. This sequence encodes CSVVPPGLGEQYF.

This clonotype was recorded a few times. The chain is built from TRBV28 and TRBJ2-7; 8 nucleotides align to TRBD1. J gave up 3 bases and V 4 bases, and 8 bases lay outside the gene matches. This CDR3 has 15 amino acids. CDR1 is MDHEN and CDR2 is SYDVKM in the germline V gene. CDR3 coding DNA: TGTGCCAGCAGTTCCCAGGGGGCTAGAGACTACGAGCAGTACTTC. Its translation is CASSSQGARDYEQYF.

The gene calls are TRBV24-1 and TRBJ1-2; no definite D call. Per the germline V gene, CDR1 is KGHDR and CDR2 is SFDVKD. The CDR3 extends over 12 amino acids. Trimming removed 2 bases at V and 7 bases at J, with 7 bases between. CDR3: CATSDWSGGYTF. CDR3 DNA: TGTGCCACCAGTGATTGGTCAGGTGGCTACACCTTC.

This clonotype was counted a few times. This chain links TRBV29-1 with TRBJ2-5; 12 bases map to TRBD2. The CDR3 runs 15 residues. In germline, CDR1 is SQVTM, CDR2 ANQGSEA. Trimming cost V 7 bases and J 5 bases; bases outside gene matches: 11. CDR3 sequence (DNA): TGCAGCGGCAAGACTAGCGGGAGTCGCTGGGAGACCCAGTACTTC. It codes for CSGKTSGSRWETQYF.

V is TRBV4-3 and J is TRBJ1-6; TRBD1 is a possible D gene (5 bases). Germline values: CDR1 LGHNA, CDR2 YSLEER. The CDR3 covers 16 residues. V lost 0 bases and J lost 14, with 20 bases in between. CDR3 loop: CASSQDWGSLSATLHF. The CDR3 DNA is TGCGCCAGCAGCCAAGATTGGGGGTCGCTATCCGCGACCCTCCACTTT.

This sequence joins TRBV12-3 or TRBV12-4 and TRBJ2-6; tentatively, D is TRBD2 (7 bases). V dropped 6 bases and J dropped 4 bases, with 16 bases sitting between them. The CDR3 loop spans 16 amino acids. CDR3 amino acids: CASSRGGGDGANVLTF. Written as DNA, the CDR3 is TGTGCCAGCAGCCGAGGGGGGGGTGACGGGGCCAACGTCCTGACTTTC.

The chain joins TRBV6-1 to TRBJ2-2; no firm D call. The CDR3 loop spans 13 amino acids. In germline, CDR1 is MNHNS, CDR2 SASEGT. Trimming cost V 9 bases and J 4 bases, with 12 bases left between them. CDR3 sequence reads: CASSRPGTGELFF. CDR3 sequence (DNA): TGTGCCAGTAGCCGGCCAGGCACCGGGGAGCTGTTTTTT.

The rearrangement links TRBV20-1 to TRBJ2-3; D unclear. Trimming shortened V by 5 bases and J by 2 bases, and 14 bases separated the two germline ends. The CDR3 sequence is 14 residues long. In germline, CDR1 is DFQATT, CDR2 SNEGSKA (reference sequence). The CDR3 is CSAQYLPPTDTQYF. The DNA for the CDR3 is TGCAGTGCTCAATACTTGCCCCCCACAGATACGCAGTATTTT.

At least ten counts were recorded for this clonotype. DNA for the CDR3: TGCAGTGCAAGGAGGGGGGGACCAAGGACTGAAGCTTTCTTT. It specifies CSARRGGPRTEAFF. V usage is TRBV20-1 and J usage is TRBJ1-1, with D maybe TRBD1 (6 bases). Trimming shortened V by 6 bases and J by 5 bases, and 19 bases separated the two germline ends. The CDR3 length is 14 residues. The germline CDR1 and CDR2 sequences are DFQATT and SNEGSKA (reference sequence).

Remarks on this clonotype: Germline is not matched at one junction end, which may reflect a read error. The rearrangement links TRBV12-3 or TRBV12-4 to TRBJ2-3; 8 positions match TRBD1. The CDR3 sequence is 14 residues long. The CDR3 DNA reads as TGTGCCAGCAGTTGGACAGGGAACACAGGTACGCAGTATTTT. This translates into CASSWTGNTGTQYF.

V gene TRBV28 combines with J gene TRBJ2-7; D perhaps matches TRBD1 (6 bases). Germline loops: CDR1 MDHEN, CDR2 SYDVKM. The CDR3 length is 12 residues. V lost 5 bases and J 8 bases, leaving 13 bases between the germline ends. The CDR3 loop reads CASSEQGRKQYF. The DNA of the CDR3 is TGTGCCAGCAGTGAGCAGGGGCGCAAGCAGTACTTC.

Only a few counts were recorded for this clonotype. The V gene is TRBV28, the J gene TRBJ2-2, with TRBD1 matching 9 bases. The germline V gene has CDR1 MDHEN and CDR2 SYDVKM. The trim removed 6 bases at V and 6 bases at J, leaving 5 bases unmatched. This CDR3 has 14 residues. CDR3 amino acids: CASRRQGVAGELFF. CDR3 DNA: TGTGCCAGCAGGAGACAGGGGGTGGCCGGGGAGCTGTTTTTT.

V and J are TRBV28 and TRBJ2-7; the D call may be TRBD1 or TRBD2 (5 bases each). The CDR3 covers 14 residues. Per germline, CDR1 MDHEN and CDR2 SYDVKM. Trimming removed 3 bases at V and 0 bases at J, with 9 bases between. DNA for the CDR3: TGTGCCAGCAGTTTCCCCGGGACCTCCTACGAGCAGTACTTC. Residues: CASSFPGTSYEQYF. The full variable domain, in which reference TRBV28 and TRBJ2-7 provide the parts outside the CDR3, is DVKVTQSSRYLVKRTGEKVFLECVQDMDHENMFWYRQDPGLGLRLIYFSYDVKMKEKGDIPEGYSVSREKKERFSLILESASTNQTSMYLCASSFPGTSYEQYFGPGTRLTVT.

This rearrangement joins TRBV18 to TRBJ2-5; TRBD1 matches at 10 bases. There are 15 residues in the CDR3. V shed 2 bases and J 4 bases; nucleotides not matched to a gene: 4. Per the germline V gene, CDR1 is KGHSH and CDR2 is LQKENI. The chain's CDR3 is CASSPFGTGVETQYF. The CDR3 DNA is TGTGCCAGCTCACCATTTGGGACAGGGGTAGAGACCCAGTACTTC.